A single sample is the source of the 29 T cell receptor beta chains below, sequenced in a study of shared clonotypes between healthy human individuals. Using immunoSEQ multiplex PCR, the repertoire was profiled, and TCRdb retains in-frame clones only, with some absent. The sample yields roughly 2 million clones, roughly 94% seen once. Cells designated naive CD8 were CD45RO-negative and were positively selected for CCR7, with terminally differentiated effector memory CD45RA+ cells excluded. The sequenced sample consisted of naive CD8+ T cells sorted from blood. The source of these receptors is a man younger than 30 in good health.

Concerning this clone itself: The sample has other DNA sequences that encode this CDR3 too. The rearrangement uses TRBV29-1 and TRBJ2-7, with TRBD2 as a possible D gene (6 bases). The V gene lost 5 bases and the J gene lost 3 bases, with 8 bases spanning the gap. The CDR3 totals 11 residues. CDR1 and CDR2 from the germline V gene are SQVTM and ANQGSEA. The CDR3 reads CSVLGSYEQYF. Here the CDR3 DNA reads TGCAGCGTTCTCGGGAGCTACGAGCAGTACTTC.

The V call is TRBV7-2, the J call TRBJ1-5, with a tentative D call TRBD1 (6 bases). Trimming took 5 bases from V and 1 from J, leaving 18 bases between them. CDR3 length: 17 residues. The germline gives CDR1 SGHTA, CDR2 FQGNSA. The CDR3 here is CASSPGTRQGSNQPQHF. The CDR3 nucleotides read TGTGCCAGCAGCCCCGGGACACGCCAAGGGAGCAATCAGCCCCAGCATTTT.

The CDR3 nucleotides read TGTGCCAGCAGCGGGACAGGGGCCACCGAAGCTTTCTTT. Translating it yields CASSGTGATEAFF. This chain uses TRBV27 with TRBJ1-1; 10 bases are a match to TRBD1. The V segment lost 6 bases and the J segment 8 bases; nucleotides outside the gene matches: 6. CDR3 size: 13 residues. Germline lookup yields CDR1 MNHEY and CDR2 SMNVEV (reference sequence).

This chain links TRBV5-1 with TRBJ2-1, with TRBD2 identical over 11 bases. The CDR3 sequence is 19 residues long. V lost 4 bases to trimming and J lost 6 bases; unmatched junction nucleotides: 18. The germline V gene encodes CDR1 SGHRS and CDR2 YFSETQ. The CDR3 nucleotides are TGCGCCAGCAGCAAACTAGCGGGAGATGGCATTGGGACTAGCAATGAGCAGTTCTTC. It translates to CASSKLAGDGIGTSNEQFF. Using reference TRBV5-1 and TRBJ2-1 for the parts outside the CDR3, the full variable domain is KAGVTQTPRYLIKTRGQQVTLSCSPISGHRSVSWYQQTPGQGLQFLFEYFSETQRNKGNFPGRFSGRQFSNSRSEMNVSTLELGDSALYLCASSKLAGDGIGTSNEQFFGPGTRLTVL.

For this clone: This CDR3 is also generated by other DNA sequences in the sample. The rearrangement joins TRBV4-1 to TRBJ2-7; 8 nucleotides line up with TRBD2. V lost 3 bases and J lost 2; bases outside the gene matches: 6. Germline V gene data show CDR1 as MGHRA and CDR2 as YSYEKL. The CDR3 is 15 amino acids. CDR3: CASSQDSGVAYEQYF. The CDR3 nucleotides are TGCGCCAGCAGCCAGGATAGCGGGGTCGCCTACGAGCAGTACTTC.

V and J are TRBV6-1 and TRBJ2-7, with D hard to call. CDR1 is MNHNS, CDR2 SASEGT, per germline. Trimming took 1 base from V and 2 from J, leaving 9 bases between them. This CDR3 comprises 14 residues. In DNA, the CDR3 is TGTGCCAGCAGTGAAGGAATGGTGACCTACGAGCAGTACTTC. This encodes CASSEGMVTYEQYF.

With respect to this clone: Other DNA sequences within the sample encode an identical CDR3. The CDR3, as DNA: TGCAGCGTTGAGGAGACCACAGATACGCAGTATTTT. Translated, it gives CSVEETTDTQYF. The V and J genes are TRBV29-1 and TRBJ2-3; D call uncertain. The CDR3 contains 12 residues. CDR1 and CDR2 (germline): SQVTM, ANQGSEA. Between the trimmed V and J ends, which lost 3 bases and 2 bases, there was a span of 6 bases.

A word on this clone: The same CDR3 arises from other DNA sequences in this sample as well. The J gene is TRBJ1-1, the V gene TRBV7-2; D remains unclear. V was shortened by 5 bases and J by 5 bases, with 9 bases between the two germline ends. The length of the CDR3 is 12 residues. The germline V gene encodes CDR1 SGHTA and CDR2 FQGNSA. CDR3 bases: TGTGCCAGCAGCCCCGTTGGGACTGAAGCTTTCTTT. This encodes CASSPVGTEAFF. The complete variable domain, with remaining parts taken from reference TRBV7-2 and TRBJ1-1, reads GAGVSQSPSNKVTEKGKDVELRCDPISGHTALYWYRQSLGQGLEFLIYFQGNSAPDKSGLPSDRFSAERTGGSVSTLTIQRTQQEDSAVYLCASSPVGTEAFFGQGTRLTVV.

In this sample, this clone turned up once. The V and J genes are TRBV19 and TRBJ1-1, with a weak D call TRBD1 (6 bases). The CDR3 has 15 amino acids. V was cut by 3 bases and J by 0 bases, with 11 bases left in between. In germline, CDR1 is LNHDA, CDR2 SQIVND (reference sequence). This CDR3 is CASSIRTAMNTEAFF. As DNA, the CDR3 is TGTGCCAGTAGTATTCGGACAGCGATGAACACTGAAGCTTTCTTT. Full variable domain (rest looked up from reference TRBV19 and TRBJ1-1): DGGITQSPKYLFRKEGQNVTLSCEQNLNHDAMYWYRQDPGQGLRLIYYSQIVNDFQKGDIAEGYSVSREKKESFPLTVTSAQKNPTAFYLCASSIRTAMNTEAFFGQGTRLTVV.

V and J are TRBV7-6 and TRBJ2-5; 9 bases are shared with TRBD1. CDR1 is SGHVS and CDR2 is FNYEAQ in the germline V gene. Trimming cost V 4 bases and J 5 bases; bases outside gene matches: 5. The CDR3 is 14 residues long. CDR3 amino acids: CASSWGQGGETQYF. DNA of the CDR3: TGTGCCAGCAGCTGGGGACAGGGAGGGGAGACCCAGTACTTC. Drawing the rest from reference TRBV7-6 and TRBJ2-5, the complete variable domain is GAGVSQSPRYKVTKRGQDVALRCDPISGHVSLYWYRQALGQGPEFLTYFNYEAQQDKSGLPNDRFSAERPEGSISTLTIQRTEQRDSAMYRCASSWGQGGETQYFGPGTRLLVL.

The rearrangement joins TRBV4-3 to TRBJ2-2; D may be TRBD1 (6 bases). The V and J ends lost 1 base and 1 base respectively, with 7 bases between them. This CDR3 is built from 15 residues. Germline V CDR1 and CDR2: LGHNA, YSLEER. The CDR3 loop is CASSQVQGNTGELFF. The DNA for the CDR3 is TGCGCCAGCAGCCAAGTACAGGGGAACACCGGGGAGCTGTTTTTT.

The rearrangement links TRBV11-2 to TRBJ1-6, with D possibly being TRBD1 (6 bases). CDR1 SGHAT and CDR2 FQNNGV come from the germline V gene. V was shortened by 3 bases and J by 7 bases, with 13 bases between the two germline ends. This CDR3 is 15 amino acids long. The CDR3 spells CASSLETGRNSPLHF. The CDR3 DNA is TGTGCCAGCAGCTTGGAAACAGGGCGAAATTCACCCCTCCACTTT.

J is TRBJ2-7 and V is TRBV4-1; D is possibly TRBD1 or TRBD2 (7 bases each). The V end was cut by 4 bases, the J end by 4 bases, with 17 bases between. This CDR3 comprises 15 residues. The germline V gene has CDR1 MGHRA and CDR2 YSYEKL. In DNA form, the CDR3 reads TGCGCCAGCAGCCTCGAGCGGGACAGCGGGTACGAGCAGTACTTC. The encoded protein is CASSLERDSGYEQYF.

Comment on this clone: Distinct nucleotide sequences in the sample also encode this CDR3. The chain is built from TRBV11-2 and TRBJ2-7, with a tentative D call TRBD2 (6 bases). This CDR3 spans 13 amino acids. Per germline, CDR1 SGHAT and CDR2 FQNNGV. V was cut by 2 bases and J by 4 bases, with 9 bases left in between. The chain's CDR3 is CASSLRRDYEQYF. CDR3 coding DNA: TGTGCCAGCAGCTTAAGGCGGGATTACGAGCAGTACTTC. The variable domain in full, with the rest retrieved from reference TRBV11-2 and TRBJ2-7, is EAGVAQSPRYKIIEKRQSVAFWCNPISGHATLYWYQQILGQGPKLLIQFQNNGVVDDSQLPKDRFSAERLKGVDSTLKIQPAKLEDSAVYLCASSLRRDYEQYFGPGTRLTVT.

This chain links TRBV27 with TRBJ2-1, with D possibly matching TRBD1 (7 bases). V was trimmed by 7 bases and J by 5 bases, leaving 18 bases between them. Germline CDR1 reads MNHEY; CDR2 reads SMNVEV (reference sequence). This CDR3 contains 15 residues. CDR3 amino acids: CASTLQGGHHNEQFF. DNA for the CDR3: TGTGCCAGCACACTCCAGGGGGGCCACCACAATGAGCAGTTCTTC.

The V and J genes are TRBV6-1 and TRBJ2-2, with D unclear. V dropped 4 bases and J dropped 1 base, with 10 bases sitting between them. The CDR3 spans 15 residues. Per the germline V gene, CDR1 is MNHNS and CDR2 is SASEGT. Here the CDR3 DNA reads TGTGCCAGCAGTGTTCTGGCGGTGAACACCGGGGAGCTGTTTTTT. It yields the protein CASSVLAVNTGELFF.

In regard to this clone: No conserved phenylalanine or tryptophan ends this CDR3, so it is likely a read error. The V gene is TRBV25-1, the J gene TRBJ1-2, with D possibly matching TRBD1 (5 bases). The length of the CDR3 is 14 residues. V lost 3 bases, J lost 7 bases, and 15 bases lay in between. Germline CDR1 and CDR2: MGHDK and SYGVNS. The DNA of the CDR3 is TGTGCCAGCAGTGAGAAGGGACCCTTGGGTGGCTACACCCTC. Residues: CASSEKGPLGGYTL.

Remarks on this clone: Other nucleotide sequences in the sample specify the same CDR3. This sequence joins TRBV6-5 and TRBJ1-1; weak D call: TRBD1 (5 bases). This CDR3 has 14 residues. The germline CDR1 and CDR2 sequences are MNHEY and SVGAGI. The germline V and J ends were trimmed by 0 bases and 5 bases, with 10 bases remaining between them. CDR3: CASSYSGGATEAFF. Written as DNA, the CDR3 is TGTGCCAGCAGTTACTCGGGAGGGGCGACTGAAGCTTTCTTT.

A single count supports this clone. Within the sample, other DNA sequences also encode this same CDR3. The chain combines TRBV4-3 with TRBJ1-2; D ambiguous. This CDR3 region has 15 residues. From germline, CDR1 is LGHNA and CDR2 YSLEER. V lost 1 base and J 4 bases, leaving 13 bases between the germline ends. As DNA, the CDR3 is TGCGCCAGCAGCCAAGGCCCCGGCGAGGGCTATGGCTACACCTTC. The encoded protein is CASSQGPGEGYGYTF.

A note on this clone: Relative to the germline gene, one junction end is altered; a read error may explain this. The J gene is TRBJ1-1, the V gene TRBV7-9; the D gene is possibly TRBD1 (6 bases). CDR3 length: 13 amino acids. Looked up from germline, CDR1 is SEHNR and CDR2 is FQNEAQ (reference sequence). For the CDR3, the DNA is TGTGCCAACAGCCAGGGGCCCAACACTGAAGCTTTCTTT. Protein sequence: CANSQGPNTEAFF.

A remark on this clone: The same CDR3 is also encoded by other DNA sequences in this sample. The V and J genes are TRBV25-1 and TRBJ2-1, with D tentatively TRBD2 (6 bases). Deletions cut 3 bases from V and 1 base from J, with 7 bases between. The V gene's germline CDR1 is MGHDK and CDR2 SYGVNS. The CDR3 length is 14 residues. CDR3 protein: CASSDAGSYNEQFF. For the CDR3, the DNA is TGTGCCAGCAGTGACGCGGGATCCTACAATGAGCAGTTCTTC.

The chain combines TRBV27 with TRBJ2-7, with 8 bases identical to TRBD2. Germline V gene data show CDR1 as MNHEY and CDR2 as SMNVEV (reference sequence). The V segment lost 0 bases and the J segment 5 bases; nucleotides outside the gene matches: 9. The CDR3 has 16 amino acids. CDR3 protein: CASSLSMGTRANEQYF. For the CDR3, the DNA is TGTGCCAGCAGTTTATCGATGGGGACTAGGGCCAACGAGCAGTACTTC.

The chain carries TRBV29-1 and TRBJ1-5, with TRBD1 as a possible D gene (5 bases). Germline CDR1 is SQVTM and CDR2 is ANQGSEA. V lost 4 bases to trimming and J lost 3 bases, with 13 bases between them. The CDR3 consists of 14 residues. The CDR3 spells CSVGQAGSNQPQHF. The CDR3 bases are TGCAGCGTTGGTCAGGCAGGGTCCAATCAGCCCCAGCATTTT. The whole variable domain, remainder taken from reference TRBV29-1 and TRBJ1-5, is SAVISQKPSRDICQRGTSLTIQCQVDSQVTMMFWYRQQPGQSLTLIATANQGSEATYESGFVIDKFPISRPNLTFSTLTVSNMSPEDSSIYLCSVGQAGSNQPQHFGDGTRLSIL.

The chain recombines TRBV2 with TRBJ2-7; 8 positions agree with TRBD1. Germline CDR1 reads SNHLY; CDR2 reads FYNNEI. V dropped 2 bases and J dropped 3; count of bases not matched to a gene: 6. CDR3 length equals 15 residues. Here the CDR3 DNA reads TGTGCCAGCAGTGAACGACAGGGGATGCTCTACGAGCAGTACTTC. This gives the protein CASSERQGMLYEQYF. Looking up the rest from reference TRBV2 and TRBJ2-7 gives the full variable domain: EPEVTQTPSHQVTQMGQEVILRCVPISNHLYFYWYRQILGQKVEFLVSFYNNEISEKSEIFDDQFSVERPDGSNFTLKIRSTKLEDSAMYFCASSERQGMLYEQYFGPGTRLTVT.

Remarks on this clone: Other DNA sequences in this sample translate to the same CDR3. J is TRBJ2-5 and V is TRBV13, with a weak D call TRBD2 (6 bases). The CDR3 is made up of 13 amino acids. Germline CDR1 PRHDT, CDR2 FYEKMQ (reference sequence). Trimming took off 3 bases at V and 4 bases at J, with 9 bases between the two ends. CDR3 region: CASSLEGGETQYF. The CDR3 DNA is TGTGCCAGCAGCTTGGAGGGCGGAGAGACCCAGTACTTC.

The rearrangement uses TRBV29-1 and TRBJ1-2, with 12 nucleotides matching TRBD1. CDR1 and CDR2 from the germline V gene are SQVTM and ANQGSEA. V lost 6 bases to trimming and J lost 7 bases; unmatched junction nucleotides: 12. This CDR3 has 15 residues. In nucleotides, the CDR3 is TGCAGCGTCCACGGCGGGGGACAGGGGGCAAGTGGCTACACCTTC. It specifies CSVHGGGQGASGYTF. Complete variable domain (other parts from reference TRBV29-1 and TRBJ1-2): SAVISQKPSRDICQRGTSLTIQCQVDSQVTMMFWYRQQPGQSLTLIATANQGSEATYESGFVIDKFPISRPNLTFSTLTVSNMSPEDSSIYLCSVHGGGQGASGYTFGSGTRLTVV.

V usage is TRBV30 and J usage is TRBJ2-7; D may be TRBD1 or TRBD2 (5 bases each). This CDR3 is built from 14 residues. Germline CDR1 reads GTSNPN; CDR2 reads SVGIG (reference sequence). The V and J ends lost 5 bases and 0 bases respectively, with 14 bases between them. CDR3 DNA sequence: TGTGCCTGGTCCCCCCTGGGGACCTCCTACGAGCAGTACTTC. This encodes CAWSPLGTSYEQYF.

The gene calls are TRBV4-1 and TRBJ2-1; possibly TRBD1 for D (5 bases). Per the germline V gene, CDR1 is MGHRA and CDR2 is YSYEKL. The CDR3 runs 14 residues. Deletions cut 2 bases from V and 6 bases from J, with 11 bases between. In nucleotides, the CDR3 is TGCGCCAGCAGCCAAACTCAGGGTTCCAATGAGCAGTTCTTC. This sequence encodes CASSQTQGSNEQFF.

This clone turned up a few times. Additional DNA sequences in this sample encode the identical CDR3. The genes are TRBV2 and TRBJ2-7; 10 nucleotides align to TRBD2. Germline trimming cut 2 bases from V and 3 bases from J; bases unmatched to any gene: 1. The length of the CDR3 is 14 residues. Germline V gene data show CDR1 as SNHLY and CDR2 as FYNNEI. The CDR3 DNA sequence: TGTGCCAGCAGTGAACTAGCGGGAGTCTACGAGCAGTACTTC. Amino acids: CASSELAGVYEQYF.